The rows below give T cell receptor beta chains drawn from one sample of a study of cytomegalovirus exposure and HLA in healthy donors. Profiling relied on immunoSEQ multiplex PCR, and the TCRdb table lists in-frame clones only, not all of them. The sample comprises about 130,000 clones, approximately 79% of which are singletons, and roughly 4% rests with the top ten. Sequencing input: PBMCs. These receptors all come from a young man in good health and CMV-seropositive. The CDR3 runs from the conserved cysteine through the conserved F or W. Each record gives: J gene, V gene, clone size, D gene, CDR3 protein, CDR3 DNA. The D gene is left open where the match is weak. Clone sizes are given selectively: once, few, many, or a class where the clone is expanded.

>TRBJ2-7|TRBV19|-|TRBD1
CASSTGTGTHEQYF
TGTGCCAGTAGTACCGGGACAGGGACCCACGAGCAGTACTTC
>TRBJ1-1|TRBV6-5|-|-
CASKAGAWNTEAFF
TGTGCCAGCAAGGCGGGGGCTTGGAACACTGAAGCTTTCTTT
>TRBJ2-5|TRBV5-4|-|TRBD2
CASSTAGGQETQYF
TGTGCCAGCAGCACCGCGGGGGGTCAGGAGACCCAGTACTTC
>TRBJ1-3|TRBV30|-|-
CAWSVRRTAGNTIYF
TGTGCCTGGAGTGTACGGAGGACAGCTGGAAACACCATATATTTT
>TRBJ2-2|TRBV7-8|-|TRBD2
CASSSRGLAGVGELFF
TGTGCCAGCAGCTCCCGTGGGCTAGCGGGAGTCGGGGAGCTGTTTTTT
>TRBJ1-4|TRBV7-9|-|-
CASSLNLQVSTNEKLFF
TGTGCCAGCAGCTTAAATTTACAGGTTTCAACTAATGAAAAACTGTTTTTT
>TRBJ2-1|TRBV5-8|-|TRBD2
CASSLALRTSSNEQFF
TGTGCCAGCAGCTTGGCCCTCCGGACTAGCTCCAATGAGCAGTTCTTC
>TRBJ2-1|TRBV7-6|-|-
CASSRTASSYNEQFF
TGTGCCAGCAGCCGGACAGCGAGCTCCTACAATGAGCAGTTCTTC
>TRBJ2-1|TRBV15|few|TRBD2
CATSSLAGVQFF
TGTGCCACCAGCTCTTTAGCGGGAGTGCAGTTCTTC
>TRBJ2-2|TRBV6-5|-|TRBD1
CASSTGQGTGELFF
TGTGCCAGCAGTACGGGACAGGGAACCGGGGAGCTGTTTTTT
>TRBJ2-2|TRBV29-1|-|-
CSVTRITPNTGELFF
TGCAGCGTTACCCGTATTACTCCGAACACCGGGGAGCTGTTTTTT
>TRBJ2-7|TRBV10-3|-|TRBD2
CAISEGSSGYYEQYF
TGTGCCATCAGTGAGGGCTCTAGCGGGTATTACGAGCAGTACTTC
>TRBJ1-4|TRBV7-6|-|TRBD1
CASSRLGQGLEKLFF
TGTGCCAGCAGCCGACTAGGACAGGGGTTAGAAAAACTGTTTTTT
>TRBJ2-4|TRBV28|-|-
CASSLYTQDRTENIQYF
TGTGCCAGCAGTTTATACACACAGGATCGAACCGAAAACATTCAGTACTTC
>TRBJ2-5|TRBV7-2|-|-
CASSSSSFQETQYF
TGTGCCAGCAGCTCCTCTAGCTTCCAAGAGACCCAGTACTTC
>TRBJ2-7|TRBV5-1|-|TRBD2
CASSRQTIAGGPPNEQYF
TGCGCCAGCAGCCGACAGACTATAGCGGGGGGGCCCCCCAACGAGCAGTACTTC
>TRBJ2-3|TRBV7-6|-|TRBD2
CASSSRTSGSSDTQYF
TGTGCCAGCAGCTCCCGGACTAGCGGGAGCTCAGATACGCAGTATTTT
>TRBJ2-1|TRBV6-5|-|TRBD2
CASSYSGDVYNEQFF
TGTGCCAGCAGTTATAGCGGGGACGTGTACAATGAGCAGTTCTTC
>TRBJ1-4|TRBV18|-|TRBD1
CASSPLWGQGEKLFF
TGTGCCAGCTCACCACTTTGGGGACAGGGTGAAAAACTGTTTTTT
>TRBJ2-1|TRBV7-9|-|TRBD2
CASSLSRGGLYNEQFF
TGTGCCAGCAGCTTATCTCGCGGGGGGCTCTACAATGAGCAGTTCTTC
>TRBJ1-1|TRBV28|-|-
CASSLSGRNTEAFF
TGTGCCAGCAGTTTATCGGGGAGGAACACTGAAGCTTTCTTT
>TRBJ1-2|TRBV29-1|once|TRBD1
CSTSPGGNGYTF
TGCAGCACTTCCCCAGGGGGCAATGGCTACACCTTC
>TRBJ1-2|TRBV2|-|-
CASRGLAGSYGYTF
TGTGCCAGCAGGGGACTGGCAGGATCCTATGGCTACACCTTC
>TRBJ1-1|TRBV6-1|-|-
CASGGRPSSFF
TGTGCCAGCGGAGGTCGACCATCGAGTTTCTTT
>TRBJ2-7|TRBV6-1|-|-
CASSRQGGVYEQYF
TGTGCCAGCAGCCGACAGGGCGGGGTGTACGAGCAGTACTTC
>TRBJ1-6|TRBV5-4|-|TRBD1
CASSPDRGDSPLHF
TGTGCCAGCAGCCCTGACAGGGGAGATTCACCCCTCCACTTT
>TRBJ2-3|TRBV6-6|few|TRBD2
CASTPLAGGGDTQYF
TGTGCCAGCACCCCACTAGCGGGAGGTGGAGATACGCAGTATTTT
>TRBJ2-3|TRBV28|few|-
CASGRQASTDTQYF
TGTGCCAGCGGAAGACAGGCTAGCACAGATACGCAGTATTTT
>TRBJ2-5|TRBV7-2|-|TRBD1
CASSHGTGVRGQEETQYF
TGTGCCAGCAGCCACGGGACAGGGGTGCGGGGGCAAGAAGAGACCCAGTACTTC
>TRBJ1-2|TRBV19|once|-
CASISPNFYGYTF
TGTGCCAGTATAAGCCCGAATTTCTATGGCTACACCTTC
>TRBJ2-3|TRBV6-5|-|TRBD1
CASSYKGQGSPDTQYF
TGTGCCAGCAGTTACAAGGGACAGGGTAGCCCAGATACGCAGTATTTT
>TRBJ2-7|TRBV5-1|once|TRBD1
CASSTATGGLGEQYF
TGCGCCAGCAGCACCGCGACAGGGGGCTTAGGGGAGCAGTACTTC
>TRBJ2-5|TRBV6-1|-|-
CATQGWQETQYF
TGTGCCACCCAGGGGTGGCAAGAGACCCAGTACTTC
>TRBJ2-7|TRBV7-9|-|TRBD1
CASSLMGQTHEQYF
TGTGCCAGCAGCTTAATGGGACAGACCCACGAGCAGTACTTC
>TRBJ1-1|TRBV4-1|few|-
CASSPGQNTEAFF
TGCGCCAGCAGCCCGGGACAGAACACTGAAGCTTTCTTT
>TRBJ2-7|TRBV27|-|TRBD1
CASSLFPGQGSGEQYF
TGTGCCAGCAGTTTATTTCCGGGACAGGGAAGCGGCGAGCAGTACTTC
>TRBJ1-6|TRBV13|few|-
CASSFEGRDIYPLRYNSPLHF
TGTGCCAGCAGCTTTGAGGGCAGGGACATATATCCGTTAAGATATAATTCACCCCTCCACTTT
>TRBJ2-7|TRBV6-5|-|-
CASSYQGSRVSYEQYF
TGTGCCAGCAGTTACCAAGGGAGTAGGGTATCCTACGAGCAGTACTTC
>TRBJ1-1|TRBV4-3|few|-
CASSQVEANTEAFF
TGCGCCAGCAGCCAAGTCGAAGCGAACACTGAAGCTTTCTTT
>TRBJ2-7|TRBV14|-|-
CASSQLGLIYEQYF
TGTGCCAGCAGCCAACTAGGACTAATTTACGAGCAGTACTTC
>TRBJ2-1|TRBV11-3|few|-
CASSPGGSYNEQFF
TGTGCCAGCAGCCCGGGTGGCTCCTACAATGAGCAGTTCTTC
>TRBJ1-1|TRBV29-1|-|-
CSASRGGNTEAFF
TGCAGCGCCAGCAGAGGGGGGAACACTGAAGCTTTCTTT
>TRBJ2-7|TRBV7-2|-|TRBD1
CASSPWFGQGIYEQYF
TGTGCCAGCAGCCCGTGGTTCGGACAGGGCATCTACGAGCAGTACTTC
>TRBJ1-5|TRBV2|-|-
CASSSFYSNQPQHF
TGTGCCAGCAGTAGTTTCTATAGCAATCAGCCCCAGCATTTT
>TRBJ1-2|TRBV29-1|-|-
CSVARGREANYGYTF
TGCAGCGTGGCCCGCGGGAGGGAGGCTAACTATGGCTACACCTTC
>TRBJ2-5|TRBV4-3|-|TRBD2
CASSPGLAGGAVETQYF
TGCGCCAGCAGCCCAGGACTAGCGGGAGGAGCCGTAGAGACCCAGTACTTC
>TRBJ2-6|TRBV28|-|-
CASKRNSGANVLTF
TGTGCCAGCAAGCGGAACTCTGGGGCCAACGTCCTGACTTTC
>TRBJ1-3|TRBV19|-|-
CASSRRDSGNTIYF
TGTGCCAGTAGTCGCCGGGACTCTGGAAACACCATATATTTT
>TRBJ2-7|TRBV5-1|-|-
CASSARDLGGSYEQYF
TGCGCCAGCAGCGCCCGGGACCTAGGGGGATCCTACGAGCAGTACTTC
>TRBJ1-5|TRBV5-1|-|TRBD1
CASSIGQGAGQPQHF
TGCGCCAGCAGCATAGGACAGGGGGCGGGTCAGCCCCAGCATTTT